The clone carrying this TCR beta chain has only a few counts. Its cognate antigen is unknown. Profiled with immunoSEQ multiplex PCR; TCRdb holds only in-frame clones, not every one. Among over 90,000 clones, approximately 89% were seen once, and the ten largest hold roughly 20%. The data belong to a study of T cell responses to AZD1222 COVID-19 vaccine. Turning to the study itself: The study pooled second doses at about 4 or about 12 weeks. Findings of the study overall: Reports indicate that nearly half of spike-specific TCRs are directed at unmutated variant regions. Possibly, clonal diversity was underestimated; donors were largely white British and included more females. Across the whole spike, CD4 TCRs peaked at regions 160-218 and 743-854.

Per germline, CDR1 SQVTM and CDR2 ANQGSEA. The CDR3 is 12 residues long. V was cut by 3 bases and J by 3 bases, with 8 bases left in between. Sequenced material: peripheral blood, taken on day 0 of AZD1222 vaccination. The TCR sequence derives from an adult in good health. This chain links TRBV29-1 with TRBJ1-2; possibly TRBD1 for D (5 bases). The CDR3 loop is CSVDQGDYGYTF. The CDR3 DNA follows: TGCAGCGTTGACCAGGGCGACTATGGCTACACCTTC.